The 18 T cell receptor beta chains in this list originate from one sample, sequenced in a study of preoperative IRX-2 immunotherapy in early breast cancer. As to treatment: preoperative locoregional IRX-2 cytokine immunotherapy. The protocol was immunoSEQ multiplex PCR, while the TCRdb copy is restricted to in-frame clones and leaves out a portion. There are roughly 25,000 clones in the sample; approximately 84% occur only once, and 2% to 2.5% lies in the top ten. Sequencing used lymph node tissue, obtained before IRX-2 immunotherapy. Every receptor here comes from a human donor with breast cancer.

The chain is built from TRBV28 and TRBJ1-2; 11 bases line up with TRBD1. This CDR3 region has 16 residues. After removal of 5 bases from V and 5 bases from J, the junction contained 10 bases not matched to a gene. Germline assignment: CDR1 MDHEN and CDR2 SYDVKM. CDR3 nucleotides: TGTGCCAGCAGTGTCGGACAGGGGGCACCCTTTTATGGCTACACCTTC. It encodes CASSVGQGAPFYGYTF.

V and J are TRBV11-3 and TRBJ2-2, with D uncertain. V lost 6 bases to trimming and J lost 6 bases, with 14 bases between them. Looked up from germline, CDR1 is SGHNT and CDR2 is YENEEA. CDR3 length: 14 residues. The CDR3 spells CASSSNRFSGELFF. The DNA for the CDR3 is TGTGCCAGCAGTTCAAACCGGTTTTCCGGGGAGCTGTTTTTT.

This sequence joins TRBV18 and TRBJ2-2, with 7 bases that match TRBD1. V was pared by 2 bases and J by 5 bases, with 5 bases of the junction left unmatched. The germline gives CDR1 KGHSH, CDR2 LQKENI. CDR3 length: 15 amino acids. The CDR3 region is CASSPEGARTGELFF. CDR3 nucleotides: TGTGCCAGCTCACCAGAGGGGGCGAGAACCGGGGAGCTGTTTTTT.

The V gene is TRBV23-1, the J gene TRBJ1-6; possible D gene TRBD1, 5 bases. TRBV23-1 is labeled an ORF, and its function is uncertain. Trimming took off 6 bases at V and 7 bases at J, with 16 bases between the two ends. The CDR3 totals 15 residues. The DNA of the CDR3 is TGCGCCAGCAGCTCCCCAGGGAAATACAATTCACCCCTCCACTTT. Its protein is CASSSPGKYNSPLHF.

CDR3 DNA: TGCGCCAGCAGCCAGGACGGACAGGGAGGCTCCGGGGAGCTGTTTTTT. It yields the protein CASSQDGQGGSGELFF. The rearrangement joins TRBV5-1 to TRBJ2-2; 8 bases are a match to TRBD1. J was trimmed by 6 bases and V by 4 bases; bases with no gene match: 11. Germline V lookup: CDR1 SGHRS, CDR2 YFSETQ. The CDR3 is 16 residues long.

This clone was seen more than once but under ten times. V usage is TRBV6-8 and J usage is TRBJ1-4; D gene unclear. V was clipped by 7 bases and J by 8 bases, with 14 bases between them. This CDR3 has 13 residues. From germline, CDR1 is MNHGY and CDR2 SAAAGT. This CDR3 reads CASTWTQEEKLFF. Written as DNA, the CDR3 is TGTGCCAGCACTTGGACCCAGGAGGAAAAACTGTTTTTT.

This clone was seen more than once but under ten times. The chain recombines TRBV11-3 with TRBJ2-1; tentatively, D is TRBD1 (5 bases). The V and J ends lost 5 bases and 4 bases respectively, with 12 bases between them. The length of the CDR3 is 14 residues. In germline, CDR1 is SGHNT, CDR2 YENEEA. The CDR3: CASSQIQGYNEQFF. In DNA form, the CDR3 reads TGTGCCAGCAGCCAGATCCAGGGTTACAATGAGCAGTTCTTC.

The sample holds one count of this clone. The chain joins TRBV5-1 to TRBJ1-6, with D hard to call. Per germline, CDR1 SGHRS and CDR2 YFSETQ. The CDR3 runs to 14 residues. Trimming shortened V by 4 bases and J by 7 bases, and 12 bases separated the two germline ends. The DNA of the CDR3 is TGCGCCAGCAGCCGTGCGCTGGAAAATTCACCCCTCCACTTT. This codes for CASSRALENSPLHF.

This chain links TRBV7-1 with TRBJ1-6, with D unresolved. TRBV7-1 is an ORF, with its function uncertain. V lost 3 bases, J lost 6 bases, and 15 bases lay in between. The CDR3 totals 16 residues. CDR3 nucleotides: TGTGCCAGCAGCTCGTTCCGGTGGGGTGGTAATTCACCCCTCCACTTT. It encodes CASSSFRWGGNSPLHF.

With regard to this clone: Relative to the germline gene, one junction end is altered; a read error may explain this. V is TRBV6-8 and J is TRBJ2-3; D remains ambiguous. This CDR3 contains 15 residues. CDR1 and CDR2 from the germline V gene are MNHGY and SAAAGT. CDR3 residues: CAISSAWEGSDTQYF. The CDR3 DNA reads as TGTGCCATCAGTTCCGCTTGGGAAGGGTCAGATACGCAGTATTTT.

The genes are TRBV5-1 and TRBJ2-1; perhaps TRBD2 as D (5 bases). The V gene lost 0 bases and the J gene lost 8 bases, with 12 bases spanning the gap. The CDR3 is 14 residues long. CDR1 and CDR2 (germline): SGHRS, YFSETQ. The CDR3 DNA reads as TGCGCCAGCAGCTTGGCCCGGGGTAAGCATGAGCAGTTCTTC. Protein sequence: CASSLARGKHEQFF. Combining the CDR3 with reference TRBV5-1 and TRBJ2-1 gives the whole variable domain KAGVTQTPRYLIKTRGQQVTLSCSPISGHRSVSWYQQTPGQGLQFLFEYFSETQRNKGNFPGRFSGRQFSNSRSEMNVSTLELGDSALYLCASSLARGKHEQFFGPGTRLTVL.

The chain is built from TRBV6-8 and TRBJ1-5; D not certain. Trimming shortened V by 4 bases and J by 1 base, and 5 bases separated the two germline ends. The CDR3 is made up of 13 amino acids. Per germline, CDR1 MNHGY and CDR2 SAAAGT. The DNA of the CDR3 is TGTGCCAGCAGTTTGTGGAGCAATCAGCCCCAGCATTTT. It translates to CASSLWSNQPQHF.

This chain connects TRBV11-3 to TRBJ2-7; D tentatively fits TRBD1 or TRBD2 (5 bases each). This CDR3 contains 16 residues. Germline V CDR1 and CDR2: SGHNT, YENEEA. Deletions cut 6 bases from V and 5 bases from J, with 23 bases between. CDR3 nucleotide sequence: TGTGCCAGCAGAATACGTCTACTGGGGGTAAGCGACGAGCAGTACTTC. Its translation is CASRIRLLGVSDEQYF.

This clone was seen a few times. The chain links TRBV6-8 to TRBJ1-2; maybe TRBD1 (6 bases). CDR1 and CDR2 from the germline V gene are MNHGY and SAAAGT. This CDR3 has 14 residues. V lost 6 bases and J lost 2, with 13 bases in between. The CDR3 reads CASRGQWGNYGYTF. The CDR3 DNA reads as TGTGCCAGCAGAGGACAGTGGGGAAACTATGGCTACACCTTC.

This chain connects TRBV28 to TRBJ1-2; no firm D call. The V and J ends lost 2 bases and 5 bases respectively, with 12 bases between them. In germline, CDR1 is MDHEN, CDR2 SYDVKM. The CDR3 totals 14 residues. CDR3 region: CASSLGRNGYGYTF. DNA of the CDR3: TGTGCCAGCAGTTTAGGGCGGAATGGGTATGGCTACACCTTC.

The chain is built from TRBV19 and TRBJ1-5; D may be TRBD1 (6 bases). Trimming took off 3 bases at V and 4 bases at J, with 13 bases between the two ends. Germline CDR1 and CDR2: LNHDA and SQIVND (reference sequence). CDR3 size: 15 residues. CDR3 sequence reads: CASSIRGRGNQPQHF. CDR3 coding DNA: TGTGCCAGTAGTATCAGGGGTAGAGGTAATCAGCCCCAGCATTTT.

The CDR3 reads CASSSLTRQGNGYTF. The CDR3, as DNA: TGTGCCAGCAGTTCCCTGACCAGACAGGGGAATGGCTACACCTTC. This chain joins TRBV6-8 and TRBJ1-2; 8 nucleotides line up with TRBD1. V lost 4 bases, J lost 6 bases, and 10 bases stayed unmatched. This CDR3 region has 15 residues. CDR1 MNHGY and CDR2 SAAAGT come from the germline V gene.

The J gene is TRBJ1-2, the V gene TRBV6-8; TRBD1 is a possible D gene (5 bases). This CDR3 comprises 16 residues. The ends were cut back, 10 bases at V and 3 bases at J, with 24 bases in the middle. Germline V gene sequence: CDR1 MNHGY, CDR2 SAAAGT. The CDR3 DNA sequence: TGTGCCATCAGCTGGGACCCCGGATTTTGGGACTATGGCTACACCTTC. Its translation: CAISWDPGFWDYGYTF.